The 24 T cell receptor beta chains listed next were all sequenced from one sample in a study of glioma-infiltrating T cells. The iRepertoire nested amplicon-rescue multiplex PCR amplified TCR alpha and beta CDR3s from RNA. TCRdb reanalysed the multiplex PCR reads using MiXCR and keeps one entry per CDR3 protein. The sample lists approximately 120,000 distinct CDR3 sequences; about 25% were seen once. The material sequenced was glioma tissue, nonneoplastic brain tissue, or PBMCs (not recorded which). The receptors come from a human donor with low-grade glioma or glioblastoma, undergoing nonglioma brain surgery, or in good health (not recorded which).

The chain is built from TRBV13 and TRBJ1-6; no clear D gene. CDR3 size: 17 residues. Trimming cost V 5 bases and J 7 bases, with 21 bases left between them. Germline V CDR1 and CDR2: PRHDT, FYEKMQ (reference sequence). This CDR3 is CASSEQGLKGWNSPLHF. DNA of the CDR3: TGTGCCAGCAGCGAACAAGGACTTAAGGGATGGAATTCACCCCTCCACTTT.

A remark on this clonotype: A single base separates this from a much larger clone, so it may be a read error. The genes are TRBV6-2 or TRBV6-3 and TRBJ2-7, with TRBD2 matching over 13 bases. In germline, CDR1 is MNHEY, CDR2 SVGEGT. After removal of 11 bases from V and 4 bases from J, the junction contained 17 bases not matched to a gene. The CDR3 length is 17 residues. The CDR3 reads CAGCPKRGTSGTYEQYF. The CDR3 DNA follows: TGTGCCGGCTGCCCTAAGAGGGGGACTAGCGGGACGTACGAGCAGTACTTC.

In this sample, this clonotype turned up many times. The V and J genes are TRBV4-3 and TRBJ1-4, with TRBD1 matching over 10 bases. The CDR3 covers 16 residues. Germline assignment: CDR1 LGHNA and CDR2 YSLEER. The V segment lost 1 base and the J segment 8 bases; nucleotides outside the gene matches: 7. The CDR3 region is CASSQGDRGWREKLFF. The CDR3 DNA is TGCGCCAGCAGCCAAGGGGACAGGGGTTGGAGGGAAAAACTGTTTTTT.

This clonotype was counted at least ten times. The chain employs TRBV28 and TRBJ2-2; no reliable D call. Per the germline V gene, CDR1 is MDHEN and CDR2 is SYDVKM. Trimming took off 3 bases at V and 3 bases at J, with 2 bases between the two ends. The CDR3 has 12 amino acids. The CDR3 nucleotides read TGTGCCAGCAGTTTCTACACCGGGGAGCTGTTTTTT. It translates to CASSFYTGELFF.

CDR3 amino acids: CASSSTPGFYNEQFF. CDR3 DNA sequence: TGCGCCAGCAGCTCAACCCCAGGGTTTTACAATGAGCAGTTCTTC. The V and J genes are TRBV5-1 and TRBJ2-1; D possibly corresponds to TRBD1 (5 bases). The V and J ends lost 3 bases and 4 bases respectively, with 14 bases between them. This CDR3 spans 15 amino acids. CDR1 SGHRS and CDR2 YFSETQ come from the germline V gene.

With regard to this clonotype: A read error is likely, as this CDR3 ends without the conserved phenylalanine or tryptophan. The rearrangement joins TRBV6-6 to TRBJ1-1; no firm D call. Trimming removed 4 bases from V and 3 bases from J, with 6 bases in between. Germline assignment: CDR1 MNHNY and CDR2 SVGAGI (reference sequence). The CDR3 contains 12 residues. In DNA, the CDR3 is TGTGCCAGCAGTTTGGCTTACACTGAAGCTTTCTAT. Its translation is CASSLAYTEAFY.

The chain is built from TRBV20-1 and TRBJ2-5, with 14 positions matching TRBD2. Germline lookup yields CDR1 DFQATT and CDR2 SNEGSKA (reference sequence). V lost 4 bases to trimming and J lost 0 bases; unmatched junction nucleotides: 7. The CDR3 runs to 17 residues. The CDR3 region is CSATGTSGSRYQETQYF. The CDR3 bases are TGCAGTGCTACCGGGACTAGCGGGAGCCGGTACCAAGAGACCCAGTACTTC.

This clonotype was seen only a few times. V usage is TRBV12-3 or TRBV12-4 and J usage is TRBJ2-3, with TRBD2 identical over 12 bases. CDR3 length equals 17 residues. The trim removed 4 bases at V and 7 bases at J, leaving 12 bases unmatched. Here the CDR3 reads CASSYNSRLAGDYTQYF. CDR3 nucleotides: TGTGCCAGCAGTTACAACAGCCGACTAGCGGGGGACTATACGCAGTATTTT.

This clonotype was seen many times. The genes are TRBV12-3 or TRBV12-4 and TRBJ1-2; 7 nucleotides align to TRBD1. This CDR3 spans 13 amino acids. V was clipped by 6 bases and J by 6 bases; unmatched bases: 7. The CDR3 region is CASRRDSIDGYTF. CDR3 nucleotides: TGTGCCAGCAGGAGGGACAGCATCGATGGCTACACCTTC.

The sample holds many counts of this clonotype. This chain uses TRBV27 with TRBJ1-1; D unclear. The CDR3 has 15 residues. Trimming pared 2 bases from V and 1 base from J, leaving 11 bases between. Germline-derived CDR1 and CDR2 are MNHEY and SMNVEV (reference sequence). CDR3 in DNA: TGTGCCAGCAGTTTAGAAAGGGCGTGGAACACTGAAGCTTTCTTT. It is translated as CASSLERAWNTEAFF.

In this sample, this clonotype turned up many times. The gene calls are TRBV18 and TRBJ1-5, with 10 positions matching TRBD1. This CDR3 has 15 residues. V was clipped by 6 bases and J by 7 bases; unmatched bases: 9. The V gene's germline CDR1 is KGHSH and CDR2 LQKENI. This CDR3 is CASSAGTGDRQPQHF. CDR3 DNA sequence: TGTGCCAGCTCGGCCGGGACAGGGGATAGACAGCCCCAGCATTTT.

Notes on this clonotype: Its ends do not fully match the called genes, so a read error is possible. The CDR3 sequence: CASSPGLDNTDTKYF. The CDR3 DNA is TGTGCCAGCAGTCCCGGACTAGATAATACAGATACGAAGTATTTT. The J gene is TRBJ2-3, the V gene TRBV27, with 7 positions matching TRBD2. The germline gives CDR1 MNHEY, CDR2 SMNVEV (reference sequence). The CDR3 runs to 15 residues.

This chain links TRBV19 with TRBJ1-5; TRBD1 agrees at 7 bases. Looked up from germline, CDR1 is LNHDA and CDR2 is SQIVND (reference sequence). The CDR3 consists of 13 residues. With 4 bases clipped from V and 8 bases from J, the junction kept 5 bases outside the gene matches. As DNA, the CDR3 is TGTGCCAGTAGTAGACAGGGTAAAGAGCCCCAGCATTTT. Its protein product is CASSRQGKEPQHF.

Regarding this clonotype: Its ends do not fully match the called genes, so a read error is possible. The V and J genes are TRBV12-3 or TRBV12-4 and TRBJ2-7, with 8 bases lining up with TRBD1. The length of the CDR3 is 13 residues. The CDR3, as DNA: TGTGCCTGCAGATCGGACAGGGCCTACGAGCAGTACTTC. The encoded protein is CACRSDRAYEQYF.

This clonotype came up a few times. The V and J genes are TRBV5-1 and TRBJ1-2; TRBD1 agrees at 7 bases. V gave up 3 bases and J gave up 2 bases; unmatched junction bases: 4. From germline, CDR1 is SGHRS and CDR2 YFSETQ. The CDR3 covers 14 residues. CDR3 region: CASSSAGGNYGYTF. The CDR3, as DNA: TGCGCCAGCAGCTCGGCAGGGGGAAACTATGGCTACACCTTC.

Concerning this clonotype itself: This may be a read error, as it is one base from a much larger clone. The chain couples TRBV4-1 to TRBJ2-1; weak D call: TRBD1 (5 bases). From germline, CDR1 is MGHRA and CDR2 YSYEKL. The length of the CDR3 is 14 residues. This CDR3 reads CASSQDGAYTEQFF. As DNA, the CDR3 is TGCGCCAGCAGCCAAGATGGGGCATACACTGAGCAGTTCTTC.

This clonotype occurred a few times. This chain connects TRBV5-5 to TRBJ2-1; no clear D. The V gene's germline CDR1 is SGHKS and CDR2 YYEKEE (reference sequence). The CDR3 is made up of 14 amino acids. Trimming pared 6 bases from V and 4 bases from J, leaving 14 bases between. DNA of the CDR3: TGTGCCAGCATCTGGGCCTTCGGATACAATGAGCAGTTCTTC. It codes for CASIWAFGYNEQFF.

With respect to this clonotype: At one end, the junction sequence differs from germline, possibly due to a read error. V and J are TRBV18 and TRBJ2-1; 11 bases line up with TRBD1. The CDR3 sequence is 15 residues long. The germline gives CDR1 KGHSH, CDR2 LQKENI. CDR3 protein: CASSLGQGAYNEKFF. CDR3 bases: TGTGCCAGCTCACTAGGACAGGGGGCATACAATGAGAAGTTCTTC.

A remark on this clonotype: One base away lies a much larger clone, so this may be a sequencing read error. In this CDR3 the conserved last residue, phenylalanine or tryptophan, is missing, so a read error is likely. J is TRBJ1-2 and V is TRBV29-1, with 8 nucleotides matching TRBD1. The CDR3 sequence is 15 residues long. Germline V gene sequence: CDR1 SQVTM, CDR2 ANQGSEA. After removal of 5 bases from V and 0 bases from J, the junction contained 8 bases not matched to a gene. The CDR3 nucleotides read TGCAGCGTTTTTACCGGGACAGGTGCTAACTATGGCTACACCTCC. Translated: CSVFTGTGANYGYTS.

As regards this clonotype: A much larger clone sits a single nucleotide away, making a read error possible. V usage is TRBV12-3 or TRBV12-4 and J usage is TRBJ2-7, with D uncertain. The CDR3 runs to 13 residues. V was cut by 5 bases and J by 4 bases, with 12 bases left in between. The CDR3 sequence: CASSNLLGYEQYF. DNA for the CDR3: TGTGCCAGCAGTAACCTGTTGGGTTACGAGCAGTACTTC.

This clonotype was counted at least ten times. The V call is TRBV28, the J call TRBJ1-2; no reliable D call. The CDR3 is 14 amino acids. CDR1 and CDR2 from the germline V gene are MDHEN and SYDVKM. V was pared by 2 bases and J by 8 bases, with 15 bases between. The CDR3 sequence: CASSLGVVGGGYTF. The CDR3 region has the DNA TGTGCCAGCAGTTTAGGAGTAGTGGGAGGCGGCTACACCTTC.

This clonotype was recorded many times. V is TRBV5-1 and J is TRBJ1-2; D is ambiguous. In germline, CDR1 is SGHRS, CDR2 YFSETQ. CDR3 length: 14 residues. Trimming took off 0 bases at V and 6 bases at J, with 12 bases between the two ends. The CDR3 DNA follows: TGCGCCAGCAGCTTGGTGGCGATAAGCGATGGCTACACCTTC. Its protein product is CASSLVAISDGYTF. The whole variable domain, remainder taken from reference TRBV5-1 and TRBJ1-2, is KAGVTQTPRYLIKTRGQQVTLSCSPISGHRSVSWYQQTPGQGLQFLFEYFSETQRNKGNFPGRFSGRQFSNSRSEMNVSTLELGDSALYLCASSLVAISDGYTFGSGTRLTVV.

Of note for this clonotype: A read error is possible here, since a much larger clone lies one base away. This chain links TRBV12-3 or TRBV12-4 with TRBJ2-1; the match to TRBD1 covers 7 bases. The CDR3 is 14 amino acids. CDR3 sequence (DNA): TGTGCCAGCAGTTTCTGGGACAGAAACAATGAGGAGTTCTTC. Its translation is CASSFWDRNNEEFF.

This chain links TRBV18 with TRBJ2-7, with 8 bases aligning to TRBD2. CDR1 and CDR2 (germline): KGHSH, LQKENI. The CDR3 covers 16 residues. J was trimmed by 7 bases and V by 5 bases; bases with no gene match: 16. In nucleotides, the CDR3 is TGTGCCAGCTCATCGAAAGGACTAGCAAGAGGGCCAGAGCAGTACTTC. Translation gives CASSSKGLARGPEQYF.